The next 27 T cell receptor beta chains were all read from a single sample in a study of T cell responses to AZD1222 COVID-19 vaccine. The protocol was immunoSEQ multiplex PCR, while the TCRdb copy is restricted to in-frame clones and leaves out a portion. The sample records roughly 99,000 clones, around 91% being singletons. The source material was peripheral blood, sampled on day 0 of AZD1222 vaccination. Receptor source: an adult in good health.

The chain recombines TRBV9 with TRBJ2-7; D is perhaps TRBD2 (5 bases). CDR3 length equals 13 residues. Trimming shortened V by 3 bases and J by 3 bases, and 10 bases separated the two germline ends. The germline gives CDR1 SGDLS, CDR2 YYNGEE. CDR3 in DNA: TGTGCCAGCAGCGCAGGCGCGGGCTACGAGCAGTACTTC. As protein: CASSAGAGYEQYF. The variable domain in full, with the rest retrieved from reference TRBV9 and TRBJ2-7, is DSGVTQTPKHLITATGQRVTLRCSPRSGDLSVYWYQQSLDQGLQFLIQYYNGEERAKGNILERFSAQQFPDLHSELNLSSLELGDSALYFCASSAGAGYEQYFGPGTRLTVT.

The chain combines TRBV11-2 with TRBJ1-2, with 7 bases identical to TRBD1. The CDR3 contains 14 residues. V was pared by 5 bases and J by 2 bases, with 5 bases of the junction left unmatched. Germline CDR1 SGHAT, CDR2 FQNNGV. CDR3 nucleotides: TGTGCCAGCAGCCCAGGGACAGCAAACTATGGCTACACCTTC. Its protein product is CASSPGTANYGYTF.

This chain connects TRBV19 to TRBJ2-2; maybe TRBD2 (6 bases). Germline assignment: CDR1 LNHDA and CDR2 SQIVND (reference sequence). The V end lost 6 bases, the J end lost 4 bases, and 12 bases lay between the germline ends. The CDR3 contains 14 residues. The CDR3 DNA reads as TGTGCCAGTAGGGGGACTCCGAGCACCGGGGAGCTGTTTTTT. This translates into CASRGTPSTGELFF.

This clone was picked up one time. The genes are TRBV5-1 and TRBJ2-5, with TRBD2 matching over 7 bases. Germline CDR1 reads SGHRS; CDR2 reads YFSETQ. Trimming at V came to 1 base and at J to 3 bases, leaving 6 bases not matched to a gene. The CDR3 sequence is 15 residues long. In DNA form, the CDR3 reads TGCGCCAGCAGCTTGCGCGGGGCGGGGGAAGAGACCCAGTACTTC. Translating it yields CASSLRGAGEETQYF.

This rearrangement joins TRBV12-3 or TRBV12-4 to TRBJ1-5; D gene ambiguous. This CDR3 is built from 13 residues. Trimming cost V 3 bases and J 4 bases, with 7 bases left between them. In nucleotides, the CDR3 is TGTGCCAGCAGTTTTTCGTTAAATCAGCCCCAGCATTTT. Translation: CASSFSLNQPQHF.

The chain uses TRBV27 and TRBJ2-2; TRBD1 is a possible D gene (9 bases). The germline V gene has CDR1 MNHEY and CDR2 SMNVEV (reference sequence). This CDR3 is 18 amino acids long. V was clipped by 6 bases and J by 5 bases, with 25 bases between them. CDR3 in amino acids: CASRQGAGGLANTGELFF. In DNA, the CDR3 is TGTGCCAGCAGACAGGGGGCGGGAGGACTAGCAAATACCGGGGAGCTGTTTTTT.

The CDR3 protein is CASSLGTVNTEAFF. In DNA, the CDR3 is TGTGCCAGCAGCCTTGGGACAGTGAACACTGAAGCTTTCTTT. The chain joins TRBV7-6 to TRBJ1-1; 7 bases map to TRBD1. The length of the CDR3 is 14 residues. The J segment lost 0 bases and the V segment lost 5 bases, leaving 3 bases of the junction unmatched. Germline CDR1 is SGHVS and CDR2 is FNYEAQ.

The chain employs TRBV6-2 or TRBV6-3 and TRBJ1-1; D unresolved. CDR1 MNHEY and CDR2 SVGEGT come from the germline V gene. Trimming pared 2 bases from V and 10 bases from J, leaving 11 bases between. The CDR3 extends over 12 amino acids. The CDR3: CASSYPPGGAFF. The CDR3 region has the DNA TGTGCCAGCAGTTACCCACCCGGCGGAGCTTTCTTT.

This clone turned up a few times. The chain carries TRBV4-3 and TRBJ2-3, with a weak D call TRBD2 (6 bases). The CDR3 contains 16 residues. V lost 3 bases and J 3 bases, leaving 16 bases between the germline ends. Per the germline V gene, CDR1 is LGHNA and CDR2 is YSLEER. CDR3 nucleotides: TGCGCCAGCAGCCAGTCGACGGGGGACCGGACAGATACGCAGTATTTT. Amino acids: CASSQSTGDRTDTQYF.

The J gene is TRBJ2-5, the V gene TRBV7-6; 8 positions match TRBD1. The trim removed 1 base at V and 2 bases at J, leaving 0 bases unmatched. The CDR3 covers 14 residues. CDR1 SGHVS and CDR2 FNYEAQ come from the germline V gene. The CDR3 nucleotides are TGTGCCAGCAGCTTAGGGACAGGGCAAGAGACCCAGTACTTC. Amino acids: CASSLGTGQETQYF.

The chain uses TRBV18 and TRBJ2-2, with D unresolved. Per the germline V gene, CDR1 is KGHSH and CDR2 is LQKENI. The length of the CDR3 is 14 residues. V lost 3 bases to trimming and J lost 3 bases, with 8 bases between them. The CDR3 reads CASSPLPDTGELFF. The CDR3 region has the DNA TGTGCCAGCTCACCCTTACCCGACACCGGGGAGCTGTTTTTT. Full variable domain (remainder filled in from reference TRBV18 and TRBJ2-2): NAGVMQNPRHLVRRRGQEARLRCSPMKGHSHVYWYRQLPEEGLKFMVYLQKENIIDESGMPKERFSAEFPKEGPSILRIQQVVRGDSAAYFCASSPLPDTGELFFGEGSRLTVL.

The V call is TRBV25-1, the J call TRBJ1-1, with D unclear. CDR1 is MGHDK, CDR2 SYGVNS, per germline. Between the trimmed V and J ends, which lost 6 bases and 1 base, there was a span of 12 bases. The CDR3 spans 14 residues. The CDR3 is CASSAQEKNTEAFF. CDR3 nucleotides: TGTGCCAGCAGCGCGCAGGAGAAGAACACTGAAGCTTTCTTT.

The chain has TRBV18 and TRBJ2-3, with D perhaps TRBD1 or TRBD2 (5 bases each). Between the trimmed V and J ends, which lost 2 bases and 3 bases, there was a span of 15 bases. Germline CDR1 KGHSH, CDR2 LQKENI. This CDR3 region has 16 residues. The CDR3: CASSPTSYGGTDTQYF. The CDR3 DNA is TGTGCCAGCTCACCAACGTCGTATGGGGGTACAGATACGCAGTATTTT.

This chain joins TRBV9 and TRBJ2-7; D is unresolved. Trimming removed 0 bases at V and 1 base at J, with 11 bases between. The CDR3 is 15 residues long. Germline V lookup: CDR1 SGDLS, CDR2 YYNGEE. Here the CDR3 reads CASSVAPTESYEQYF. CDR3 sequence (DNA): TGTGCCAGCAGCGTAGCCCCGACGGAATCCTACGAGCAGTACTTC. Supplemented by reference TRBV9 and TRBJ2-7, the full variable domain reads DSGVTQTPKHLITATGQRVTLRCSPRSGDLSVYWYQQSLDQGLQFLIQYYNGEERAKGNILERFSAQQFPDLHSELNLSSLELGDSALYFCASSVAPTESYEQYFGPGTRLTVT.

V gene TRBV7-2 combines with J gene TRBJ2-7; weak D call: TRBD2 (5 bases). Trimming stripped 5 bases from V and 2 bases from J, with 13 bases between. Looked up from germline, CDR1 is SGHTA and CDR2 is FQGNSA. The CDR3 is 14 residues long. CDR3 nucleotide sequence: TGTGCCAGCAGCCTTCGGGTCGGGGCCTACGAGCAGTACTTC. This encodes CASSLRVGAYEQYF.

This chain uses TRBV19 with TRBJ1-5, with no clear D. The germline V gene encodes CDR1 LNHDA and CDR2 SQIVND (reference sequence). The CDR3 spans 16 residues. V was trimmed by 2 bases and J by 7 bases, leaving 18 bases between them. The CDR3 region has the DNA TGTGCCAGTAGTATATACGACGGGGTATTTGGGCAGCCCCAGCATTTT. This translates into CASSIYDGVFGQPQHF.

The chain couples TRBV12-3 or TRBV12-4 to TRBJ2-3; 7 nucleotides agree with TRBD2. The CDR3 totals 13 residues. With 5 bases clipped from V and 4 bases from J, the junction kept 3 bases outside the gene matches. Written as DNA, the CDR3 is TGTGCCAGCAGTGGACTAGTACCAGATACGCAGTATTTT. This sequence encodes CASSGLVPDTQYF.

This rearrangement joins TRBV28 to TRBJ1-2; D unresolved. CDR3 length equals 12 residues. V lost 10 bases, J lost 4 bases, and 13 bases lay in between. Looked up from germline, CDR1 is MDHEN and CDR2 is SYDVKM. The chain's CDR3 is CATTTLSYGYTF. The CDR3 DNA sequence: TGTGCCACCACGACACTGAGCTATGGCTACACCTTC.

The genes are TRBV11-3 and TRBJ2-3; 8 bases map to TRBD2. The CDR3 contains 15 residues. Germline CDR1 is SGHNT and CDR2 is YENEEA. The ends lost 1 base at V and 6 bases at J; junction bases unmatched: 6. The CDR3 region has the DNA TGTGCCAGCAGCTTAGCCCCGGGGGGGCCCGATACGCAGTATTTT. Amino acids: CASSLAPGGPDTQYF.

J is TRBJ1-2 and V is TRBV27; 9 nucleotides match TRBD1. Germline values: CDR1 MNHEY, CDR2 SMNVEV (reference sequence). With 9 bases clipped from V and 7 bases from J, the junction kept 6 bases outside the gene matches. CDR3 length equals 12 residues. In nucleotides, the CDR3 is TGTGCCAGTACAGGGGGCGATTGTGGCTACACCTTC. Translation: CASTGGDCGYTF.

The CDR3 is CASSIAPGHINEKLFF. CDR3 nucleotide sequence: TGTGCCAGTAGTATCGCCCCAGGGCACATTAATGAAAAACTGTTTTTT. The chain carries TRBV19 and TRBJ1-4; the D gene is possibly TRBD1 (5 bases). CDR1 and CDR2 (germline): LNHDA, SQIVND (reference sequence). The V gene lost 3 bases and the J gene lost 4 bases, with 15 bases spanning the gap. The CDR3 is 16 residues long.

The chain uses TRBV7-9 and TRBJ1-2; D is possibly TRBD1 (6 bases). Trimming pared 5 bases from V and 8 bases from J, leaving 9 bases between. This CDR3 has 11 amino acids. Looked up from germline, CDR1 is SEHNR and CDR2 is FQNEAQ (reference sequence). For the CDR3, the DNA is TGTGCCAGCAGCCCAGGACAGGGCTACACCTTC. As protein: CASSPGQGYTF.

This chain joins TRBV7-8 and TRBJ1-3; 7 nucleotides agree with TRBD1. This CDR3 has 15 amino acids. V gave up 0 bases and J gave up 4 bases; unmatched junction bases: 3. Germline values: CDR1 SGHVS, CDR2 FQNEAQ. As DNA, the CDR3 is TGTGCCAGCAGCTTAGCCGTAGGGGGCGGAAACACCATATATTTT. Protein: CASSLAVGGGNTIYF.

The chain couples TRBV5-1 to TRBJ2-7; 9 bases are shared with TRBD1. CDR1 is SGHRS and CDR2 is YFSETQ in the germline V gene. CDR3 length: 15 amino acids. The junction had 8 bases not matched to a gene; V was cut back by 3 bases and J by 4 bases. CDR3 protein: CASSWSTGGNYEQYF. The CDR3 DNA sequence: TGCGCCAGCAGCTGGTCGACAGGGGGAAATTACGAGCAGTACTTC.

In nucleotides, the CDR3 is TGTGCCAGCAGTGACCCGGGACAGAAAAACACCATATATTTT. Amino acids: CASSDPGQKNTIYF. The V call is TRBV6-1, the J call TRBJ1-3; the match to TRBD1 covers 7 bases. V lost 3 bases to trimming and J lost 6 bases; unmatched junction nucleotides: 5. Per the germline V gene, CDR1 is MNHNS and CDR2 is SASEGT. The CDR3 totals 14 residues.

V and J are TRBV6-2 or TRBV6-3 and TRBJ1-2; D call uncertain. V lost 6 bases to trimming and J lost 4 bases, with 18 bases between them. Per germline, CDR1 MNHEY and CDR2 SVGEGT. The CDR3 contains 15 residues. Written as DNA, the CDR3 is TGTGCCAGCAGCTTAAGGGCCAGCCAGTCCTATGGCTACACCTTC. The encoded protein is CASSLRASQSYGYTF.

The rearrangement joins TRBV6-5 to TRBJ2-7, with TRBD1 matching 7 bases. The CDR3 is made up of 15 amino acids. CDR1 MNHEY and CDR2 SVGAGI come from the germline V gene. After removal of 6 bases from V and 3 bases from J, the junction contained 11 bases not matched to a gene. The CDR3 here is CASSLTMGQIYEQYF. In DNA form, the CDR3 reads TGTGCCAGCAGCCTAACGATGGGACAGATCTACGAGCAGTACTTC.